A selection of T cell receptor beta chains follows, all from one sample in a study of cytomegalovirus exposure and HLA in healthy donors. Sequenced by immunoSEQ multiplex PCR; TCRdb stores in-frame clones only, minus some. The sample carries fewer than 200,000 clones, 82% recorded once. The sample was PBMCs. The origin of the receptors is a girl under 10 years old in good health and CMV-seropositive. Both conserved end residues are part of each CDR3. A D gene is named only where the DNA matches it firmly. Not all rows give a size; the values are once, few, many and, for expanded clones, a class.

len: 13
j_gene: TRBJ2-7
v_gene: TRBV29-1
abundance: NA
d_gene: NA
CDR3nt: TGCAGCGTTGAAGCGCGCAGGGGGGACGAGCAGTACTTC
CDR3aa: CSVEARRGDEQYF

len: 12
j_gene: TRBJ2-3
v_gene: TRBV30
abundance: NA
d_gene: NA
CDR3nt: TGTGCCTATGGAGGGCACACAGATACGCAGTATTTT
CDR3aa: CAYGGHTDTQYF

len: 11
j_gene: TRBJ2-7
v_gene: TRBV28
abundance: NA
d_gene: TRBD2
CDR3nt: TGTGCCAGCAGTGTCCTAGCGGCTAAGTACTTC
CDR3aa: CASSVLAAKYF

len: 11
j_gene: TRBJ2-3
v_gene: TRBV30
abundance: NA
d_gene: NA
CDR3nt: TGTGCCTGGAACAGGGAGGATACGCAGTATTTT
CDR3aa: CAWNREDTQYF

len: 14
j_gene: TRBJ1-2
v_gene: TRBV6-5
abundance: NA
d_gene: NA
CDR3nt: TGTGCCAGCAGTCCACTATCAGCGTCCTATGGCTACACCTTC
CDR3aa: CASSPLSASYGYTF

len: 14
j_gene: TRBJ1-5
v_gene: TRBV19
abundance: NA
d_gene: TRBD1
CDR3nt: TGTGCCAGTAGTGTCGGGACAGGCAATCAGCCCCAGCATTTT
CDR3aa: CASSVGTGNQPQHF

len: 16
j_gene: TRBJ2-3
v_gene: TRBV6-4
abundance: NA
d_gene: TRBD2
CDR3nt: TGTGCCAGCAGCGACCGGGGGACTAGCGGATCAGATACGCAGTATTTT
CDR3aa: CASSDRGTSGSDTQYF

len: 16
j_gene: TRBJ1-3
v_gene: TRBV2
abundance: NA
d_gene: TRBD1
CDR3nt: TGTGCCAGCAGTGAAAGTCGACAGGGGAACGGAAACACCATATATTTT
CDR3aa: CASSESRQGNGNTIYF

len: 14
j_gene: TRBJ2-7
v_gene: TRBV7-2
abundance: few
d_gene: TRBD1
CDR3nt: TGTGCCAGCAGCTGGGGGACAGGGATATACGAGCAGTACTTC
CDR3aa: CASSWGTGIYEQYF

len: 14
j_gene: TRBJ1-3
v_gene: TRBV6-1
abundance: NA
d_gene: NA
CDR3nt: TGTGCCAGCAGTGAAAGTTGGGGGGTGAACACCATATATTTT
CDR3aa: CASSESWGVNTIYF

len: 16
j_gene: TRBJ2-2
v_gene: TRBV13
abundance: NA
d_gene: NA
CDR3nt: TGTGCCAGCAGCAGAAAGGGGGTGAGGGGTACCGGGGAGCTGTTTTTT
CDR3aa: CASSRKGVRGTGELFF

len: 15
j_gene: TRBJ2-1
v_gene: TRBV13
abundance: NA
d_gene: NA
CDR3nt: TGTGCCAGCAGCTTAGGGGGGGGAGACGGCAATGAGCAGTTCTTC
CDR3aa: CASSLGGGDGNEQFF

len: 14
j_gene: TRBJ1-1
v_gene: TRBV19
abundance: once
d_gene: NA
CDR3nt: TGTGCCAGTATTACAGGACCCGAGAACACTGAAGCTTTCTTT
CDR3aa: CASITGPENTEAFF

len: 13
j_gene: TRBJ2-7
v_gene: TRBV29-1
abundance: NA
d_gene: TRBD1
CDR3nt: TGCAGCGCCGGGACAGGGGAGACCTACGAGCAGTACTTC
CDR3aa: CSAGTGETYEQYF

len: 16
j_gene: TRBJ2-7
v_gene: TRBV5-1
abundance: NA
d_gene: TRBD2
CDR3nt: TGCGCCAGCAGCCCGGAGGGTAGCGGGATCTCCTACGAGCAGTACTTC
CDR3aa: CASSPEGSGISYEQYF

len: 17
j_gene: TRBJ1-4
v_gene: TRBV5-1
abundance: NA
d_gene: TRBD1
CDR3nt: TGCGCCAGCAGCCTTTACCCCGGGACAGCAAGGGGTGAAAAACTGTTTTTT
CDR3aa: CASSLYPGTARGEKLFF

len: 14
j_gene: TRBJ2-5
v_gene: TRBV11-3
abundance: NA
d_gene: NA
CDR3nt: TGTGCCAGCAGCGCCGGTCCGGACCAAGAGACCCAGTACTTC
CDR3aa: CASSAGPDQETQYF

len: 14
j_gene: TRBJ2-5
v_gene: TRBV5-1
abundance: NA
d_gene: NA
CDR3nt: TGCGCCAGCAGCCCCACGGACACGACGGGGACCCAGTACTTC
CDR3aa: CASSPTDTTGTQYF

len: 13
j_gene: TRBJ2-1
v_gene: TRBV29-1
abundance: NA
d_gene: NA
CDR3nt: TGCAGCGTTGGAGTGGGGGCGGGTGATGAGCAGTTCTTC
CDR3aa: CSVGVGAGDEQFF

len: 14
j_gene: TRBJ2-3
v_gene: TRBV6-6
abundance: NA
d_gene: TRBD2
CDR3nt: TGTGCCAGCAGTTACCAGCGGGAGGGTAATACGCAGTATTTT
CDR3aa: CASSYQREGNTQYF

len: 14
j_gene: TRBJ2-3
v_gene: TRBV15
abundance: NA
d_gene: NA
CDR3nt: TGTGCCACCAGCAGCGGACTTAGCACAGATACGCAGTATTTT
CDR3aa: CATSSGLSTDTQYF

len: 17
j_gene: TRBJ2-5
v_gene: TRBV30
abundance: NA
d_gene: TRBD2
CDR3nt: TGTGCCTGGAGGGCCCGTTGGAGCGGGAGGCACCAAGAGACCCAGTACTTC
CDR3aa: CAWRARWSGRHQETQYF

len: 15
j_gene: TRBJ1-1
v_gene: TRBV30
abundance: NA
d_gene: NA
CDR3nt: TGTGCCTGGAGTGTACTCGGGGTATTGAACACTGAAGCTTTCTTT
CDR3aa: CAWSVLGVLNTEAFF

len: 16
j_gene: TRBJ2-7
v_gene: TRBV7-9
abundance: NA
d_gene: TRBD2
CDR3nt: TGTGCCAGCAGCGTGGGATCTAGCGGGCGTTCCTACGAGCAGTACTTC
CDR3aa: CASSVGSSGRSYEQYF